This entry describes one TCR beta chain. What it binds is not known. The data derive from a study of T cell responses to AZD1222 COVID-19 vaccine. TCRdb's table, derived via immunoSEQ multiplex PCR, lists solely in-frame clones and lacks some. Here the sample spans 150,000 to 200,000 clones, 90% to 95% being singletons. Germline values: CDR1 SGHNT, CDR2 YENEEA. V dropped 2 bases and J dropped 5 bases, with 18 bases sitting between them. This CDR3 is built from 16 residues. Study outcomes and limitations: Nearly half of spike-specific TCRs reportedly target variant regions that are unmutated in the B.1.351 and B.1.1.7 variants.

The TCR comes from an adult in good health. The chain joins TRBV11-3 to TRBJ1-2; weak D call: TRBD1 (5 bases). Source: peripheral blood, taken on day 0 of AZD1222 vaccination. The CDR3 bases are TGTGCCAGCAGCTTATCAGGTCAAGGGGCCAAATATGGCTACACCTTC. As protein: CASSLSGQGAKYGYTF.